This T cell receptor beta chain came from a study of cytomegalovirus exposure and HLA in healthy donors. Turning to the study itself: Of over 300 genotyped donors, roughly 80% clustered with self-reported Caucasian donors. Study-wide findings and caveats: About 90% or about 30% of the time was how often most TCR beta V segments were productive, according to an earlier analysis. Most TCRs appeared rarely, but some public TCRs recurred in many donors.

Primers: 60 Vbeta forward and 13 Jbeta reverse. Here immunoSEQ multiplex PCR was the method, and the copy in TCRdb shows in-frame clones only, minus some. The table includes over 85,000 clones, more than 70% detected once. Comments on this clone: As yet, its antigen is unknown.

J lost 0 bases, V lost 2 bases, and 2 bases had no gene match. Germline V CDR1 and CDR2: MNHEY, SMNVEV (reference sequence). The CDR3 extends over 15 amino acids. This chain joins TRBV27 and TRBJ2-3; 7 bases match TRBD2. Sequenced sample: PBMCs. This TCR was recovered from a woman in her sixties or seventies in good health and CMV-seropositive. CDR3 bases: TGTGCCAGCAGTTTAGCGGGACTAAGCACAGATACGCAGTATTTT. This gives the protein CASSLAGLSTDTQYF.